This T cell receptor (beta chain) derives from a study of T-cell memory formation after mild COVID-19. This CDR3 has 15 amino acids. Trimming pared 3 bases from V and 4 bases from J, leaving 14 bases between. Germline V gene lookup returns CDR1 SGHRS and CDR2 YFSETQ. The table lists this clonotype with a few counts. TCRdb itself ran the 5' RACE reads through MiXCR, one entry per CDR3 protein. The table records 350,000 to 450,000 distinct CDR3 sequences, around 18% of them present only once. Sequencing used PBMCs or a T cell subset sorted from them (not recorded which). The chain combines TRBV5-1 with TRBJ1-5; D call uncertain. This receptor was taken from an adult woman who had mild COVID-19 (a few samples of this study predate the infection). Cell type and time point are not known. The CDR3 protein is CASSSDGLGNQPQHF. The CDR3 DNA is TGCGCCAGCAGCTCAGACGGACTTGGGAATCAGCCCCAGCATTTT.